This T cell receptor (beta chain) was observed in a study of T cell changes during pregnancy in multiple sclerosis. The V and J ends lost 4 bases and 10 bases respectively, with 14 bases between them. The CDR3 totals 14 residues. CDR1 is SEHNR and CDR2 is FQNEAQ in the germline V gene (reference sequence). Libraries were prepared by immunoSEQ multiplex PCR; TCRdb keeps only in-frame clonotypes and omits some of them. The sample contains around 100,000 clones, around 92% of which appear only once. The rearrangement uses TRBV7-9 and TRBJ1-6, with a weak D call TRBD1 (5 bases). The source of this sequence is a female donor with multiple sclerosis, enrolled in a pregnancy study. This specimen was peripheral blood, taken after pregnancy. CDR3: CASSYRGAGSPLHF. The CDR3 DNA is TGTGCCAGCAGCTATAGGGGCGCGGGATCACCCCTCCACTTT.